This T cell receptor (beta chain) was retrieved from a study of OX40 agonist ivuxolimab in advanced cancers. Regarding the study as a whole: Averaged across samples, CD8+ T cells carried more expanded clones than CD4+ did.

TCRdb's table, derived via immunoSEQ multiplex PCR, lists solely in-frame clones and lacks some. The sample has roughly 72,000 clones, approximately 92% seen once; the top ten hold approximately 10%. To note about this clone: Its antigen is undetermined.

Germline trimming cut 4 bases from V and 9 bases from J; bases unmatched to any gene: 12. The V gene's germline CDR1 is SGHNT and CDR2 YENEEA. The CDR3 is 15 residues long. Systemic immunosuppression or autoimmune disease history was grounds to exclude patients. The clonotype comes from an adult with an advanced solid tumor such as melanoma, head and neck, liver or kidney cancer. This sample comprised CD4+ or CD8+ T cells sorted from blood, obtained in a trial of the OX40 agonist ivuxolimab. The V gene is TRBV11-3, the J gene TRBJ2-1; 7 bases fit TRBD1. CDR3 nucleotides: TGTGCCAGCAGCTCACTAACGACAGGGCAGGGTGAGCAGTTCTTC. The encoded protein is CASSSLTTGQGEQFF.